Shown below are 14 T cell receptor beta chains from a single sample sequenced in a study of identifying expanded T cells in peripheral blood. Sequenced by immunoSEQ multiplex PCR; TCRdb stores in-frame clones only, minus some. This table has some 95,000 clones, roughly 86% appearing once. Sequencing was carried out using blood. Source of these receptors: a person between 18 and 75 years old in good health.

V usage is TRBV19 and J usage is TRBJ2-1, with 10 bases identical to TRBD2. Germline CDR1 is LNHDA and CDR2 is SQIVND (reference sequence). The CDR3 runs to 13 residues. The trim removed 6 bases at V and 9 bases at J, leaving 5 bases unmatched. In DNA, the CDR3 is TGTGCCAGTAGACCTAGCGGGGGTGTTGAGCAGTTCTTC. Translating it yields CASRPSGGVEQFF.

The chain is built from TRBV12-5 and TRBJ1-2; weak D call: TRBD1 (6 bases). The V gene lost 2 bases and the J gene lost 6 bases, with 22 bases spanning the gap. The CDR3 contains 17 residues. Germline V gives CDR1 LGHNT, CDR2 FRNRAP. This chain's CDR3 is CASGLPPRRQGSHGYTF. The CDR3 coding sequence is TGTGCTAGTGGTTTGCCCCCCAGGCGGCAGGGGAGCCATGGCTACACCTTC. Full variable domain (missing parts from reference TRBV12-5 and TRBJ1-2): DARVTQTPRHKVTEMGQEVTMRCQPILGHNTVFWYRQTMMQGLELLAYFRNRAPLDDSGMPKDRFSAEMPDATLATLKIQPSEPRDSAVYFCASGLPPRRQGSHGYTFGSGTRLTVV.

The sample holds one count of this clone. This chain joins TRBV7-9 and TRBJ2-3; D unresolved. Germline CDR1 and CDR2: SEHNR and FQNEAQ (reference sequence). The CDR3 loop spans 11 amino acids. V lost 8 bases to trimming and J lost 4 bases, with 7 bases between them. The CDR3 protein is CASGYSDTQYF. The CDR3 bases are TGTGCCAGCGGCTACTCAGATACGCAGTATTTT.

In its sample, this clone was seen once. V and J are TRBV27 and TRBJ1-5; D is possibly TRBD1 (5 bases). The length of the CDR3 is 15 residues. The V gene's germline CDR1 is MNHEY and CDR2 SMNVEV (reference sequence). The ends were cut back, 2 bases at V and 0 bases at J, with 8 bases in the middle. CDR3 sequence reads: CASSLRGHSNQPQHF. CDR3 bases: TGTGCCAGCAGTTTAAGGGGTCATAGCAATCAGCCCCAGCATTTT.

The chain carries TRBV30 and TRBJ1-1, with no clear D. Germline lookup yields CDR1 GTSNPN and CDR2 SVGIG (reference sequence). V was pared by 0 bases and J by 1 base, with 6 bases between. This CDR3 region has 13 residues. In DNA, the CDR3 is TGTGCCTGGAGTGTAAATTCGAACACTGAAGCTTTCTTT. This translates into CAWSVNSNTEAFF.

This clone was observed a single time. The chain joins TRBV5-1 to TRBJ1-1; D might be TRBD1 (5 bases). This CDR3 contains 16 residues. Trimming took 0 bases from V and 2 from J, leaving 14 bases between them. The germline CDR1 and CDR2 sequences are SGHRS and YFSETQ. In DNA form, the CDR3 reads TGCGCCAGCAGCTTGGCCCCAGGGCTCGTAAACACTGAAGCTTTCTTT. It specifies CASSLAPGLVNTEAFF.

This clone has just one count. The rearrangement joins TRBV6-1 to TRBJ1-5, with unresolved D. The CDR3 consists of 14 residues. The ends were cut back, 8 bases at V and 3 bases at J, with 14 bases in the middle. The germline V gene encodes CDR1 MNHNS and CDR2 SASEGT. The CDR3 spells CASLLGRVNQPQHF. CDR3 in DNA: TGTGCCAGCTTGCTGGGTAGGGTCAATCAGCCCCAGCATTTT.

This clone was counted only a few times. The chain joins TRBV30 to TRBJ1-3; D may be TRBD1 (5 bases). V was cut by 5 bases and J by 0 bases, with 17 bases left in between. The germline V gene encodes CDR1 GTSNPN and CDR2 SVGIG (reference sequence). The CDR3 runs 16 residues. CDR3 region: CAWGTRGSSSGNTIYF. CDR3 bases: TGTGCCTGGGGGACGCGGGGCAGCTCCTCTGGAAACACCATATATTTT.

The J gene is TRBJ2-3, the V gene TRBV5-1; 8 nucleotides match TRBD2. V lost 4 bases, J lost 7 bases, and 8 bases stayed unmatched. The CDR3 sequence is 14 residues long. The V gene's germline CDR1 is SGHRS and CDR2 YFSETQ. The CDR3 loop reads CASSLGLAPHTQYF. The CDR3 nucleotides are TGCGCCAGCAGCCTCGGACTAGCCCCCCATACGCAGTATTTT.

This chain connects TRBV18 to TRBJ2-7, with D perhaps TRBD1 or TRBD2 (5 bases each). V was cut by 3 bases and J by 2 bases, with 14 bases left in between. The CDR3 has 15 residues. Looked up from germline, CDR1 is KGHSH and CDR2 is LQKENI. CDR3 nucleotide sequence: TGTGCCAGCTCACCGGGGCTAGCTTCAGCCTACGAGCAGTACTTC. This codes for CASSPGLASAYEQYF.

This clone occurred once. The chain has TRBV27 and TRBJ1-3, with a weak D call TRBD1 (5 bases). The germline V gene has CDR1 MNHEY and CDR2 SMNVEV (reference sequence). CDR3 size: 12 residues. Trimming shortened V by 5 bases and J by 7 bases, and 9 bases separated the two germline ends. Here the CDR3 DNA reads TGTGCCAGCAGTGGGGACCGGAACACCATATATTTT. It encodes CASSGDRNTIYF.

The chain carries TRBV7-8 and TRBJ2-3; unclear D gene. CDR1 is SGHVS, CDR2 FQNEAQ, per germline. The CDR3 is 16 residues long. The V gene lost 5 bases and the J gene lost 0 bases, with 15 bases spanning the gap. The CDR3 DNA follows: TGTGCCAGCAGCCTCAGGCAGAACCCTAGCACAGATACGCAGTATTTT. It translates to CASSLRQNPSTDTQYF. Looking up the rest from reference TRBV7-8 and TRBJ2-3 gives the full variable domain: GAGVSQSPRYKVAKRGQDVALRCDPISGHVSLFWYQQALGQGPEFLTYFQNEAQLDKSGLPSDRFFAERPEGSVSTLKIQRTQQEDSAVYLCASSLRQNPSTDTQYFGPGTRLTVL.

Written as DNA, the CDR3 is TGCGCCAGCAGCTTGGTGCCGGCCGGTAGCTCTGGAAACACCATATATTTT. Residues: CASSLVPAGSSGNTIYF. The chain is built from TRBV5-1 and TRBJ1-3; D not certain. The CDR3 is 17 amino acids. CDR1 SGHRS and CDR2 YFSETQ come from the germline V gene. Trimming shortened V by 0 bases and J by 0 bases, and 13 bases separated the two germline ends.

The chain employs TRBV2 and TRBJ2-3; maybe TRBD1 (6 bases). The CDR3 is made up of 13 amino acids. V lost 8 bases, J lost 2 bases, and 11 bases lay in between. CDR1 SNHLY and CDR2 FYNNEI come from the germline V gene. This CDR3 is CASYRELTDTQYF. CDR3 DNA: TGTGCCAGCTACAGGGAGCTCACAGATACGCAGTATTTT.